These 22 T cell receptor beta chains came from one sample sequenced in a study of early T cells in non-severe SARS-CoV-2 infection. MiXCR, applied by TCRdb to the 5' RACE reads, yields one record per CDR3 protein. The sample consists of more than 45,000 distinct CDR3 sequences, roughly 12% of them appearing once. What was sequenced was whole blood. The source is an adult who was a healthcare worker with PCR-confirmed SARS-CoV-2 infection or an uninfected control (not recorded which).

This clonotype came up a few times. The chain employs TRBV29-1 and TRBJ1-3; no firm D call. Germline-derived CDR1 and CDR2 are SQVTM and ANQGSEA. This CDR3 has 13 amino acids. Trimming shortened V by 5 bases and J by 2 bases, and 10 bases separated the two germline ends. CDR3 region: CSVRKVAGNTIYF. The DNA of the CDR3 is TGCAGCGTTAGGAAGGTTGCTGGAAACACCATATATTTT.

This clonotype is categorized as large (0.1 to 1%). The V call is TRBV2, the J call TRBJ2-7; tentatively, D is TRBD2 (6 bases). Germline V CDR1 and CDR2: SNHLY, FYNNEI. The V gene lost 4 bases and the J gene lost 7 bases, with 14 bases spanning the gap. This CDR3 contains 13 residues. The CDR3 DNA sequence: TGTGCCAGCAGTGTATCTCCTGGGGGGGAGCAGTACTTC. This gives the protein CASSVSPGGEQYF.

There are many counts of this clonotype. The rearrangement uses TRBV7-3 and TRBJ2-3, with D possibly matching TRBD1 (5 bases). V was trimmed by 5 bases and J by 6 bases, leaving 18 bases between them. Germline V gene sequence: CDR1 SGHTA, CDR2 FQGTGA. The CDR3 has 15 residues. The CDR3 protein is CASSQWATGTDTQYF. CDR3 DNA sequence: TGTGCCAGCAGCCAATGGGCCACAGGAACCGATACGCAGTATTTT.

This clonotype showed up many times. This chain links TRBV20-1 with TRBJ2-1, with D tentatively TRBD2 (6 bases). The CDR3 covers 13 residues. V lost 6 bases and J 10 bases, leaving 19 bases between the germline ends. The germline V gene encodes CDR1 DFQATT and CDR2 SNEGSKA (reference sequence). CDR3 region: CSAAGRGAGEQFF. CDR3 nucleotide sequence: TGCAGTGCCGCGGGACGGGGAGCCGGGGAGCAGTTCTTC.

This clonotype was picked up a small number of times. The chain carries TRBV27 and TRBJ1-2; D gene unclear. Trimming cost V 5 bases and J 5 bases, with 12 bases left between them. The length of the CDR3 is 13 residues. Germline-derived CDR1 and CDR2 are MNHEY and SMNVEV (reference sequence). This CDR3 reads CASSPMGLYGYTF. The CDR3 DNA sequence: TGTGCCAGCAGTCCCATGGGTCTTTATGGCTACACCTTC.

This clonotype was observed a few times. The chain combines TRBV28 with TRBJ1-2; D possibly corresponds to TRBD1 (5 bases). Trimming took 3 bases from V and 2 from J, leaving 16 bases between them. This CDR3 comprises 16 residues. The germline V gene encodes CDR1 MDHEN and CDR2 SYDVKM. CDR3 coding DNA: TGTGCCAGCAGTTTGAACGGCGGGGCGACCAACTATGGCTACACCTTC. This encodes CASSLNGGATNYGYTF.

CDR3 amino acids: CALLGAGYTF. CDR3 bases: TGTGCCCTACTTGGTGCCGGCTACACCTTC. This rearrangement joins TRBV30 to TRBJ1-2; D gene uncertain. CDR1 and CDR2 from the germline V gene are GTSNPN and SVGIG (reference sequence). V dropped 8 bases and J dropped 8 bases, with 12 bases sitting between them. CDR3 length: 10 residues.

This clonotype was observed many times. The chain uses TRBV20-1 and TRBJ1-5, with a possible D match to TRBD1 (6 bases). CDR1 is DFQATT and CDR2 is SNEGSKA in the germline V gene (reference sequence). V was cut by 4 bases and J by 2 bases, with 15 bases left in between. The CDR3 spans 15 residues. The chain's CDR3 is CSATPTTGRNQPQHF. CDR3 in DNA: TGCAGTGCTACCCCGACGACAGGACGCAATCAGCCCCAGCATTTT.

The chain carries TRBV28 and TRBJ1-2; D unresolved. Germline V CDR1 and CDR2: MDHEN, SYDVKM. V lost 7 bases, J lost 0 bases, and 6 bases lay in between. The CDR3 is 12 amino acids. CDR3 DNA sequence: TGTGCCAGCACTACAGCTAACTATGGCTACACCTTC. This gives the protein CASTTANYGYTF.

This clonotype was picked up many times. This chain connects TRBV28 to TRBJ2-6; D remains ambiguous. This CDR3 is built from 15 residues. Germline CDR1 is MDHEN and CDR2 is SYDVKM. V was shortened by 5 bases and J by 2 bases, with 10 bases between the two germline ends. The chain's CDR3 is CASSVPLAGANVLTF. CDR3 sequence (DNA): TGTGCCAGCAGTGTTCCTTTAGCTGGGGCCAACGTCCTGACTTTC.

The V and J genes are TRBV28 and TRBJ2-7; D is perhaps TRBD2 (6 bases). Trimming shortened V by 7 bases and J by 7 bases, and 14 bases separated the two germline ends. CDR1 and CDR2 from the germline V gene are MDHEN and SYDVKM. This CDR3 contains 12 residues. CDR3 bases: TGTGCCAGCACCATTGTTGGAGGGGAGCAGTACTTC. Translated: CASTIVGGEQYF.

Only a few counts were recorded for this clonotype. V usage is TRBV18 and J usage is TRBJ2-7; TRBD2 is a possible D gene (5 bases). The CDR3 runs 15 residues. Germline V gene lookup returns CDR1 KGHSH and CDR2 LQKENI. V was shortened by 3 bases and J by 5 bases, with 17 bases between the two germline ends. The CDR3 DNA is TGTGCCAGCTCACCCCGGGAAGGGATCGGCGACGAGCAGTACTTC. This codes for CASSPREGIGDEQYF.

In this sample, this clonotype turned up many times. The chain combines TRBV18 with TRBJ1-5, with 8 nucleotides matching TRBD1. The CDR3 runs 15 residues. The germline V gene encodes CDR1 KGHSH and CDR2 LQKENI. V was pared by 6 bases and J by 1 base, with 5 bases of the junction left unmatched. CDR3 protein: CASSRTGMSNQPQHF. CDR3 nucleotide sequence: TGTGCCAGCTCTAGGACAGGGATGAGCAATCAGCCCCAGCATTTT.

This rearrangement joins TRBV18 to TRBJ1-1; 9 bases match TRBD1. The CDR3 length is 15 residues. J gave up 3 bases and V 3 bases, and 5 bases lay outside the gene matches. Germline CDR1 is KGHSH and CDR2 is LQKENI. CDR3 sequence (DNA): TGTGCCAGCTCACCTTGGACAGGGGAGGACACTGAAGCTTTCTTT. The encoded protein is CASSPWTGEDTEAFF.

The V call is TRBV20-1, the J call TRBJ1-1, with D hard to call. Germline CDR1 reads DFQATT; CDR2 reads SNEGSKA (reference sequence). The CDR3 runs to 13 residues. Trimming cost V 1 base and J 1 base, with 7 bases left between them. The CDR3 DNA reads as TGCAGTGCTAGAGTTCTGACGAACACTGAAGCTTTCTTT. It is translated as CSARVLTNTEAFF.

V usage is TRBV29-1 and J usage is TRBJ2-7; the D gene is possibly TRBD2 (5 bases). Germline-derived CDR1 and CDR2 are SQVTM and ANQGSEA. V shed 5 bases and J shed 2 bases, with 10 bases lying between them. The CDR3 is 12 amino acids. CDR3 sequence: CSVLDGTYEQYF. CDR3 nucleotide sequence: TGCAGCGTTCTCGACGGGACCTACGAGCAGTACTTC.

The table lists this clonotype with many counts. The V gene is TRBV11-3, the J gene TRBJ2-1; TRBD1 matches at 7 bases. In germline, CDR1 is SGHNT, CDR2 YENEEA. Germline trimming cut 4 bases from V and 6 bases from J; bases unmatched to any gene: 6. The CDR3 runs to 14 residues. The CDR3 DNA follows: TGTGCCAGCAGCTCGTCTGAGGGGGCCAATGAGCAGTTCTTC. Its protein is CASSSSEGANEQFF.

This clonotype showed up just a few times. The rearrangement links TRBV5-8 to TRBJ2-3, with TRBD2 identical over 11 bases. With V trimmed by 4 bases and J by 0 bases, 4 bases remained unmatched. The CDR3 contains 16 residues. From germline, CDR1 is SGHTS and CDR2 YDEGEE. This CDR3 is CASSRLAGSSTDTQYF. As DNA, the CDR3 is TGTGCCAGCAGCCGACTAGCGGGATCTAGCACAGATACGCAGTATTTT.

This clonotype turned up a few times. The chain links TRBV20-1 to TRBJ2-7; D possibly matches TRBD1 or TRBD2 (6 bases each). V lost 6 bases and J lost 1, with 13 bases in between. The germline V gene has CDR1 DFQATT and CDR2 SNEGSKA (reference sequence). The CDR3 runs to 13 residues. This CDR3 is CSALGGGSYEQYF. CDR3 nucleotides: TGCAGTGCCCTCGGGGGCGGATCCTACGAGCAGTACTTC.

This clonotype was seen a handful of times. The genes are TRBV5-6 and TRBJ1-4; D might be TRBD1 (5 bases). V was shortened by 0 bases and J by 14 bases, with 23 bases between the two germline ends. The CDR3 covers 16 residues. The germline gives CDR1 SGHDT, CDR2 YYEEEE. The CDR3 reads CASSLDGTLTRKRLFF. CDR3 nucleotide sequence: TGTGCCAGCAGCTTGGATGGGACCCTTACCCGAAAACGGCTGTTTTTT.

This clonotype has only a few counts. This chain joins TRBV11-2 and TRBJ2-7, with 10 bases matching TRBD2. Germline CDR1 SGHAT, CDR2 FQNNGV. The CDR3 is 15 amino acids. The V gene end was trimmed by 7 bases and the J gene end by 2 bases; junction bases not matched to a gene: 8. DNA of the CDR3: TGTGCCAGCAACAAGGGGCTAGCGGGGGCCTACGAGCAGTACTTC. Residues: CASNKGLAGAYEQYF.

The V gene is TRBV10-2, the J gene TRBJ2-1; D is ambiguous. With 6 bases removed from V and 0 bases from J, the gap between germline ends came to 12 bases. This CDR3 is built from 15 residues. In germline, CDR1 is WSHSY, CDR2 SAAADI. The CDR3 sequence is CASRSDRTSYNEQFF. CDR3 sequence (DNA): TGCGCCAGCAGGTCCGACCGGACCTCCTACAATGAGCAGTTCTTC.